These 17 T cell receptor beta chains came from one sample sequenced in a study of shared clonotypes between healthy human individuals. Clones were sequenced by immunoSEQ multiplex PCR, and TCRdb holds only the in-frame ones, with some missing. The profile shows roughly 2,500,000 clones, over 85% of them singletons. The sample was naive CD4+ T cells from PBMCs. Described subset: CD45RA+ positively selected. These receptors all come from a man younger than 35 in good health. Some clones in this sample may be carry-over from other donors' samples.

The V call is TRBV18, the J call TRBJ2-1; the D gene is possibly TRBD2 (5 bases). V was trimmed by 2 bases and J by 9 bases, leaving 8 bases between them. The CDR3 covers 12 residues. Germline values: CDR1 KGHSH, CDR2 LQKENI. Here the CDR3 DNA reads TGTGCCAGCTCACCATCGGCGGGTGAGCAGTTCTTC. It codes for CASSPSAGEQFF.

A remark on this clone: Other DNA sequences in the same sample also yield this CDR3. The chain is built from TRBV5-1 and TRBJ2-5; D gene ambiguous. CDR3 length: 13 residues. Germline values: CDR1 SGHRS, CDR2 YFSETQ. V was shortened by 0 bases and J by 2 bases, with 5 bases between the two germline ends. This chain's CDR3 is CASSLGTQETQYF. CDR3 bases: TGCGCCAGCAGCTTGGGAACACAAGAGACCCAGTACTTC.

The sample holds one count of this clone. V usage is TRBV4-3 and J usage is TRBJ1-5; D not resolved. This CDR3 has 17 residues. Per germline, CDR1 LGHNA and CDR2 YSLEER. V lost 0 bases, J lost 0 bases, and 12 bases lay in between. CDR3 amino acids: CASSQERSPYSNQPQHF. CDR3 bases: TGCGCCAGCAGCCAAGAGAGGAGCCCCTATAGCAATCAGCCCCAGCATTTT.

V is TRBV28 and J is TRBJ1-6; no firm D call. The CDR3 loop spans 15 amino acids. CDR1 and CDR2 from the germline V gene are MDHEN and SYDVKM. Trimming removed 5 bases from V and 9 bases from J, with 17 bases in between. CDR3 in DNA: TGTGCCAGCAGTCCGCAGACCGAAGCCGTTTCACCCCTCCACTTT. Translated: CASSPQTEAVSPLHF.

The chain uses TRBV2 and TRBJ1-4, with TRBD1 matching 7 bases. CDR3 length equals 15 residues. CDR1 is SNHLY and CDR2 is FYNNEI in the germline V gene. V shed 4 bases and J 8 bases; nucleotides not matched to a gene: 10. CDR3 in DNA: TGTGCCAGCAGTGCAGACAGGGTTGGCGGGGAAAAACTGTTTTTT. It translates to CASSADRVGGEKLFF.

The gene calls are TRBV11-1 and TRBJ2-5, with 11 bases identical to TRBD2. The V gene's germline CDR1 is SGHAT and CDR2 FQDESV (reference sequence). The CDR3 length is 18 residues. After removal of 7 bases from V and 5 bases from J, the junction contained 18 bases not matched to a gene. In DNA, the CDR3 is TGTGCCAGCAACGAAGGCCTAGCGGGAGGCGGATTCAGGGAGACCCAGTACTTC. It encodes CASNEGLAGGGFRETQYF.

Worth noting for this clone: The same CDR3 can be traced to other DNA sequences in this sample. This sequence joins TRBV20-1 and TRBJ2-1; 8 bases are shared with TRBD2. V was clipped by 5 bases and J by 9 bases; unmatched bases: 3. Germline V gives CDR1 DFQATT, CDR2 SNEGSKA (reference sequence). The CDR3 is made up of 11 amino acids. CDR3 residues: CSARTSGEQFF. The CDR3 nucleotides read TGCAGTGCTCGAACTAGCGGTGAGCAGTTCTTC.

This chain connects TRBV25-1 to TRBJ1-1; 7 bases fit TRBD1. Germline V gene sequence: CDR1 MGHDK, CDR2 SYGVNS. V was clipped by 9 bases and J by 5 bases; unmatched bases: 9. The length of the CDR3 is 13 residues. The CDR3 loop is CASRDRAGTEAFF. CDR3 DNA sequence: TGTGCCAGTAGAGACAGGGCGGGGACTGAAGCTTTCTTT.

The rearrangement joins TRBV19 to TRBJ1-4, with D maybe TRBD1 (6 bases). This CDR3 is 15 amino acids long. Germline CDR1 LNHDA, CDR2 SQIVND (reference sequence). The V end was cut by 8 bases, the J end by 8 bases, with 21 bases between. The CDR3 DNA sequence: TGTGCCAGTGGGGTTTGGGGCAGGGGTAACGAAAAACTGTTTTTT. It translates to CASGVWGRGNEKLFF.

The chain couples TRBV4-3 to TRBJ2-1; D unclear. Trimming stripped 3 bases from V and 8 bases from J, with 17 bases between. This CDR3 is 15 amino acids long. Germline-derived CDR1 and CDR2 are LGHNA and YSLEER. The CDR3 sequence: CASSQGGVHRDEQFF. The DNA for the CDR3 is TGCGCCAGCAGCCAGGGCGGAGTCCATAGGGATGAGCAGTTCTTC.

The rearrangement uses TRBV7-9 and TRBJ2-2, with D tentatively TRBD1 (6 bases). From germline, CDR1 is SEHNR and CDR2 FQNEAQ (reference sequence). Trimming left V 4 bases short and J 4 bases short, with 19 bases between. The CDR3 totals 17 residues. The CDR3 region has the DNA TGTGCCAGCAGCTCCCAAGGGGGACCGGCGGGCACCGGGGAGCTGTTTTTT. Its translation: CASSSQGGPAGTGELFF.

This chain links TRBV4-3 with TRBJ2-1; D gene uncertain. This CDR3 comprises 17 residues. The V gene lost 3 bases and the J gene lost 0 bases, with 15 bases spanning the gap. Germline lookup yields CDR1 LGHNA and CDR2 YSLEER. The CDR3 sequence: CASSQVPTGSSYNEQFF. The DNA of the CDR3 is TGCGCCAGCAGCCAGGTCCCTACTGGTAGCTCCTACAATGAGCAGTTCTTC.

This clone was counted once. V is TRBV7-9 and J is TRBJ1-1, with 7 bases fitting TRBD1. Germline values: CDR1 SEHNR, CDR2 FQNEAQ (reference sequence). The CDR3 covers 15 residues. Trimming took 4 bases from V and 3 from J; bases not matched to a gene: 8. The CDR3 is CASSSPTGAYTEAFF. The CDR3 nucleotides are TGTGCCAGCAGCTCCCCAACAGGGGCCTACACTGAAGCTTTCTTT.

Note on this clone: This specimen includes other DNA sequences encoding the same CDR3. The chain links TRBV5-4 to TRBJ2-5, with 10 bases lining up with TRBD2. This CDR3 is built from 14 residues. CDR1 is SGHNT and CDR2 is YYREEE in the germline V gene (reference sequence). V trimming: 3 bases; J trimming: 1 base; junction bases outside the gene matches: 0. CDR3 nucleotide sequence: TGTGCCAGCAGCTGGACTAGCGGCCAAGAGACCCAGTACTTC. It yields the protein CASSWTSGQETQYF.

V gene TRBV5-1 combines with J gene TRBJ1-1, with D tentatively TRBD1 (5 bases). This CDR3 is built from 16 residues. Germline CDR1 reads SGHRS; CDR2 reads YFSETQ. V lost 0 bases to trimming and J lost 4 bases, with 16 bases between them. CDR3 DNA: TGCGCCAGCAGCTTGGAGCTGGGGCAGGTAACCACTGAAGCTTTCTTT. It yields the protein CASSLELGQVTTEAFF.

The chain combines TRBV5-1 with TRBJ2-4, with TRBD2 matching 14 bases. This CDR3 has 18 amino acids. Germline trimming cut 2 bases from V and 6 bases from J; bases unmatched to any gene: 10. The germline gives CDR1 SGHRS, CDR2 YFSETQ. CDR3 nucleotide sequence: TGCGCCAGCAGCTTTGAGGGACTAGCGGGGGCCTCGGGAAACATTCAGTACTTC. Residues: CASSFEGLAGASGNIQYF. Drawing the rest from reference TRBV5-1 and TRBJ2-4, the complete variable domain is KAGVTQTPRYLIKTRGQQVTLSCSPISGHRSVSWYQQTPGQGLQFLFEYFSETQRNKGNFPGRFSGRQFSNSRSEMNVSTLELGDSALYLCASSFEGLAGASGNIQYFGAGTRLSVL.

CDR3 DNA: TGTGCCATCAGTGAGGGACTAGACGAGCAGTACTTC. Its protein product is CAISEGLDEQYF. The chain has TRBV10-3 and TRBJ2-7, with 7 positions matching TRBD2. V was clipped by 2 bases and J by 5 bases; unmatched bases: 0. This CDR3 has 12 amino acids. The germline gives CDR1 ENHRY, CDR2 SYGVKD.